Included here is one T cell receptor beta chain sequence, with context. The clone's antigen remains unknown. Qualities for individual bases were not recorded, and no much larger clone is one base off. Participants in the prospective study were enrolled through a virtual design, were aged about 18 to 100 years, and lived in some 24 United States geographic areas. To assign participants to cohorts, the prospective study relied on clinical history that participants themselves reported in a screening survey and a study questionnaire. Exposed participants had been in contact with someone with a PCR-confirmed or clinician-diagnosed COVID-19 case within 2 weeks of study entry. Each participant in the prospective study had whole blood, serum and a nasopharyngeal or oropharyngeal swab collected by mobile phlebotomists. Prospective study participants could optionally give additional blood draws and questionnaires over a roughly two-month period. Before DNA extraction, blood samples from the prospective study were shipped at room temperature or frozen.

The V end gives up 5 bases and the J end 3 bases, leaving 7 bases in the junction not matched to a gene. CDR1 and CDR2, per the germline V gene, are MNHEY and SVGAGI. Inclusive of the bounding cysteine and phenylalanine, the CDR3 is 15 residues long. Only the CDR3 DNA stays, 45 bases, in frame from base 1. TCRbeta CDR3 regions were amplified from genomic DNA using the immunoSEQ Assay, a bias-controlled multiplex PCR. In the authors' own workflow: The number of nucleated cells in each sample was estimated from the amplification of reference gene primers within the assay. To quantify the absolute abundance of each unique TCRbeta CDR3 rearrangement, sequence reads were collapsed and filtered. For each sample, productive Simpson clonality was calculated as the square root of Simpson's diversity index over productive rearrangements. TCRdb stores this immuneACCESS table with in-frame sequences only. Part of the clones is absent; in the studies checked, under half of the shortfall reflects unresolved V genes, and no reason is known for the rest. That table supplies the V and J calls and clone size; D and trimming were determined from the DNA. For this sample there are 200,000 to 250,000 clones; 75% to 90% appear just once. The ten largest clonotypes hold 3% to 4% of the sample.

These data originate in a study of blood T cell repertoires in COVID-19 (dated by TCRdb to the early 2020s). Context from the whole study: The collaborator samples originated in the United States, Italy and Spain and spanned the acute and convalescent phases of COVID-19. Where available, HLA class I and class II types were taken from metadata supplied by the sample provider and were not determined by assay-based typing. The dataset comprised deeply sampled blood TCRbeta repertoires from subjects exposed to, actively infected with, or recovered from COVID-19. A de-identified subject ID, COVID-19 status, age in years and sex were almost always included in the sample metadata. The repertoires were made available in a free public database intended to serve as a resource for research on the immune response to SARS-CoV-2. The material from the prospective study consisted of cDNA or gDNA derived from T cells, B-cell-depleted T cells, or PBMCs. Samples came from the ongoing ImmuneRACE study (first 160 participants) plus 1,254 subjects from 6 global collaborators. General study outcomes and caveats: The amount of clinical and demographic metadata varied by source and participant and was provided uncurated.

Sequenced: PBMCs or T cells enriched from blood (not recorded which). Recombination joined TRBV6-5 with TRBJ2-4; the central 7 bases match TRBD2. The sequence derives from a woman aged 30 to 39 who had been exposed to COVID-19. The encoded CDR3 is CASSPTTGGKNIQYF. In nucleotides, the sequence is TGTGCCAGCAGTCCCACAACGGGGGGCAAAAACATTCAGTACTTC.